The clone carrying this T cell receptor beta chain occurred a few times. TCRdb re-derived calls from the 5' RACE reads in MiXCR, one entry per CDR3 protein. The data show about 290,000 distinct CDR3 sequences, about a sixth seen once. This sample stems from a study of T-cell memory formation after mild COVID-19. This CDR3 region has 10 residues. Germline V lookup: CDR1 SGHRS, CDR2 YFSETQ. The V end was cut by 10 bases, the J end by 5 bases, with 8 bases between. The chain recombines TRBV5-1 with TRBJ2-3; D ambiguous. The TCR sequence derives from a man between 18 and 35 years old who had mild COVID-19 (a few samples of this study predate the infection). Cell type and time point are not known. Sample: PBMCs or a T cell subset sorted from them (not recorded which). As DNA, the CDR3 is TGCGCCGTTTACGAAGATACGCAGTATTTT. Protein product: CAVYEDTQYF. The full variable domain, its missing parts supplied by reference TRBV5-1 and TRBJ2-3, is KAGVTQTPRYLIKTRGQQVTLSCSPISGHRSVSWYQQTPGQGLQFLFEYFSETQRNKGNFPGRFSGRQFSNSRSEMNVSTLELGDSALYLCAVYEDTQYFGPGTRLTVL.